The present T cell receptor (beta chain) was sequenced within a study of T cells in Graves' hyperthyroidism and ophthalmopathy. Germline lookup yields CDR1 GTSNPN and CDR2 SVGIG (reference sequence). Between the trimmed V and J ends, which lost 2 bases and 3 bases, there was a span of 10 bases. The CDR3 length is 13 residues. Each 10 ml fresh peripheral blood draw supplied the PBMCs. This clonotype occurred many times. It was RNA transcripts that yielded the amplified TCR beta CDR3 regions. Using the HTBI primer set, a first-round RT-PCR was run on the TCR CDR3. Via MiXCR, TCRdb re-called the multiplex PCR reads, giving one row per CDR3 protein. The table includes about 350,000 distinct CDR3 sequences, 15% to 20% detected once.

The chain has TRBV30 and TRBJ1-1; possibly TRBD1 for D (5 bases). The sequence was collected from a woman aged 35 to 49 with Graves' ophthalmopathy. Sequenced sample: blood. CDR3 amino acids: CAWSQGRDTEAFF. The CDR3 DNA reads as TGTGCCTGGAGTCAGGGACGGGACACTGAAGCTTTCTTT.